The clone carrying this T cell receptor (beta chain) was seen a handful of times. The V gene lost 5 bases and the J gene lost 3 bases, with 11 bases spanning the gap. Per germline, CDR1 MNHEY and CDR2 SMNVEV (reference sequence). This CDR3 is built from 15 residues. Sequenced by immunoSEQ multiplex PCR; TCRdb stores in-frame clones only, minus some. Here the sample spans around 150,000 clones, 65% to 85% being singletons. This sample is part of a study of cytotoxic CD8 clonotypes in ibrutinib-treated CLL. Background on the study: The subjects consisted of about 10 relapsed/refractory and approximately 15 treatment-naive individuals, with 17 to 18 IGHV unmutated.

The TCR was taken from a human donor with chronic lymphocytic leukemia. V is TRBV27 and J is TRBJ1-6; D unclear. The sample was PBMCs, taken after 36 months of ibrutinib treatment. Here the CDR3 DNA reads TGTGCCAGCAGTCCAGCTGCATTCTATAATTCACCCCTCCACTTT. Translation: CASSPAAFYNSPLHF.